This TCR beta chain was sequenced for a study of blood T cell repertoires in COVID-19. Across the study: Whether acute or convalescent, the COVID-19 samples came from the United States, Italy and Spain. The analysed material was cDNA or gDNA that came from T cells, B-cell-depleted T cells, or PBMCs.

As processed by the authors: Cell counts per sample came from amplifying reference gene primers. Sequencing used immunoSEQ multiplex PCR; TCRdb keeps in-frame clones, though not all of them. D and trimming come from the DNA, and the V and J calls and clone size come from that table. The table records fewer than 150,000 clones, 85% of them present only once. Germline V gives CDR1 MNHEY, CDR2 SMNVEV (reference sequence). This CDR3 has 15 residues. Trimming took 2 bases from V and 3 from J; bases not matched to a gene: 4. The sample taken for sequencing was peripheral blood. The chain employs TRBV27 and TRBJ2-3; 8 nucleotides align to TRBD2. The clonotype was recovered from a human donor in a cohort sampled during active COVID-19. The CDR3 DNA is TGTGCCAGCAGTTTAACCAGCGGGAGAACAGATACGCAGTATTTT. Protein product: CASSLTSGRTDTQYF.